This paragraph covers one T cell receptor beta chain sequence. Its cognate antigen is unknown. Vbeta (60) and Jbeta (13) primers were used in the PCR. The method was immunoSEQ multiplex PCR; TCRdb's version includes in-frame clones alone and lacks a portion of them. The top ten clones hold less than 3.5% of a sample with some 220,000 clones, over 70% of them seen once. Trimming left V 4 bases short and J 1 base short, with 12 bases between. This CDR3 has 14 amino acids. Germline CDR1 SGHRS, CDR2 YFSETQ. The data stem from a study of cytomegalovirus exposure and HLA in healthy donors. Study-wide results and limits: V segments that were indistinguishable, TRBV6-2 and TRBV6-3 among them, were omitted from analysis. It was in a later analysis that TCR association rates were seen to vary by HLA locus, highest for DRB1 and lowest for HLA-C.

Unrecorded immune exposure was likely among donors, who were nominally healthy when sampled. V and J are TRBV5-1 and TRBJ2-7; D possibly corresponds to TRBD2 (6 bases). The origin of this receptor is a woman aged 60 to 75 in good health and CMV-seropositive. Input material: PBMCs. CDR3 sequence reads: CASSEGGVSYEQYF. The DNA of the CDR3 is TGCGCCAGCAGCGAGGGCGGGGTGTCCTACGAGCAGTACTTC. Based on the CDR3 plus reference TRBV5-1 and TRBJ2-7, the full variable domain is KAGVTQTPRYLIKTRGQQVTLSCSPISGHRSVSWYQQTPGQGLQFLFEYFSETQRNKGNFPGRFSGRQFSNSRSEMNVSTLELGDSALYLCASSEGGVSYEQYFGPGTRLTVT.